Here is one T cell receptor beta chain with its context. Germline assignment: CDR1 SGHAT and CDR2 FQNNGV. V was pared by 5 bases and J by 6 bases, with 10 bases of the junction left unmatched. CDR3 length: 18 residues. Under the authors' procedure: From reference gene primer amplification, estimates of nucleated cell counts were derived. Profiled with immunoSEQ multiplex PCR; TCRdb holds only in-frame clones, not every one. V, J and clone size were drawn from that table, and D and trimming were deduced from the DNA. The table lists approximately 270,000 clones, around 88% of them singletons, with 1.2% to 1.5% in the top ten. The source of the sample is a study of blood T cell repertoires in COVID-19. Study details: Sites in the United States, Italy and Spain provided acute and convalescent COVID-19 samples. The analysed material was cDNA or gDNA that came from T cells, B-cell-depleted T cells, or PBMCs.

The chain employs TRBV11-2 and TRBJ2-1; the match to TRBD2 covers 16 bases. The sequence was obtained from an elderly man with acute or convalescent COVID-19. The sample consisted of peripheral blood. CDR3 residues: CASSPAGLAGGVANEQFF. For the CDR3, the DNA is TGTGCCAGCAGCCCCGCGGGACTAGCGGGGGGGGTAGCCAATGAGCAGTTCTTC.